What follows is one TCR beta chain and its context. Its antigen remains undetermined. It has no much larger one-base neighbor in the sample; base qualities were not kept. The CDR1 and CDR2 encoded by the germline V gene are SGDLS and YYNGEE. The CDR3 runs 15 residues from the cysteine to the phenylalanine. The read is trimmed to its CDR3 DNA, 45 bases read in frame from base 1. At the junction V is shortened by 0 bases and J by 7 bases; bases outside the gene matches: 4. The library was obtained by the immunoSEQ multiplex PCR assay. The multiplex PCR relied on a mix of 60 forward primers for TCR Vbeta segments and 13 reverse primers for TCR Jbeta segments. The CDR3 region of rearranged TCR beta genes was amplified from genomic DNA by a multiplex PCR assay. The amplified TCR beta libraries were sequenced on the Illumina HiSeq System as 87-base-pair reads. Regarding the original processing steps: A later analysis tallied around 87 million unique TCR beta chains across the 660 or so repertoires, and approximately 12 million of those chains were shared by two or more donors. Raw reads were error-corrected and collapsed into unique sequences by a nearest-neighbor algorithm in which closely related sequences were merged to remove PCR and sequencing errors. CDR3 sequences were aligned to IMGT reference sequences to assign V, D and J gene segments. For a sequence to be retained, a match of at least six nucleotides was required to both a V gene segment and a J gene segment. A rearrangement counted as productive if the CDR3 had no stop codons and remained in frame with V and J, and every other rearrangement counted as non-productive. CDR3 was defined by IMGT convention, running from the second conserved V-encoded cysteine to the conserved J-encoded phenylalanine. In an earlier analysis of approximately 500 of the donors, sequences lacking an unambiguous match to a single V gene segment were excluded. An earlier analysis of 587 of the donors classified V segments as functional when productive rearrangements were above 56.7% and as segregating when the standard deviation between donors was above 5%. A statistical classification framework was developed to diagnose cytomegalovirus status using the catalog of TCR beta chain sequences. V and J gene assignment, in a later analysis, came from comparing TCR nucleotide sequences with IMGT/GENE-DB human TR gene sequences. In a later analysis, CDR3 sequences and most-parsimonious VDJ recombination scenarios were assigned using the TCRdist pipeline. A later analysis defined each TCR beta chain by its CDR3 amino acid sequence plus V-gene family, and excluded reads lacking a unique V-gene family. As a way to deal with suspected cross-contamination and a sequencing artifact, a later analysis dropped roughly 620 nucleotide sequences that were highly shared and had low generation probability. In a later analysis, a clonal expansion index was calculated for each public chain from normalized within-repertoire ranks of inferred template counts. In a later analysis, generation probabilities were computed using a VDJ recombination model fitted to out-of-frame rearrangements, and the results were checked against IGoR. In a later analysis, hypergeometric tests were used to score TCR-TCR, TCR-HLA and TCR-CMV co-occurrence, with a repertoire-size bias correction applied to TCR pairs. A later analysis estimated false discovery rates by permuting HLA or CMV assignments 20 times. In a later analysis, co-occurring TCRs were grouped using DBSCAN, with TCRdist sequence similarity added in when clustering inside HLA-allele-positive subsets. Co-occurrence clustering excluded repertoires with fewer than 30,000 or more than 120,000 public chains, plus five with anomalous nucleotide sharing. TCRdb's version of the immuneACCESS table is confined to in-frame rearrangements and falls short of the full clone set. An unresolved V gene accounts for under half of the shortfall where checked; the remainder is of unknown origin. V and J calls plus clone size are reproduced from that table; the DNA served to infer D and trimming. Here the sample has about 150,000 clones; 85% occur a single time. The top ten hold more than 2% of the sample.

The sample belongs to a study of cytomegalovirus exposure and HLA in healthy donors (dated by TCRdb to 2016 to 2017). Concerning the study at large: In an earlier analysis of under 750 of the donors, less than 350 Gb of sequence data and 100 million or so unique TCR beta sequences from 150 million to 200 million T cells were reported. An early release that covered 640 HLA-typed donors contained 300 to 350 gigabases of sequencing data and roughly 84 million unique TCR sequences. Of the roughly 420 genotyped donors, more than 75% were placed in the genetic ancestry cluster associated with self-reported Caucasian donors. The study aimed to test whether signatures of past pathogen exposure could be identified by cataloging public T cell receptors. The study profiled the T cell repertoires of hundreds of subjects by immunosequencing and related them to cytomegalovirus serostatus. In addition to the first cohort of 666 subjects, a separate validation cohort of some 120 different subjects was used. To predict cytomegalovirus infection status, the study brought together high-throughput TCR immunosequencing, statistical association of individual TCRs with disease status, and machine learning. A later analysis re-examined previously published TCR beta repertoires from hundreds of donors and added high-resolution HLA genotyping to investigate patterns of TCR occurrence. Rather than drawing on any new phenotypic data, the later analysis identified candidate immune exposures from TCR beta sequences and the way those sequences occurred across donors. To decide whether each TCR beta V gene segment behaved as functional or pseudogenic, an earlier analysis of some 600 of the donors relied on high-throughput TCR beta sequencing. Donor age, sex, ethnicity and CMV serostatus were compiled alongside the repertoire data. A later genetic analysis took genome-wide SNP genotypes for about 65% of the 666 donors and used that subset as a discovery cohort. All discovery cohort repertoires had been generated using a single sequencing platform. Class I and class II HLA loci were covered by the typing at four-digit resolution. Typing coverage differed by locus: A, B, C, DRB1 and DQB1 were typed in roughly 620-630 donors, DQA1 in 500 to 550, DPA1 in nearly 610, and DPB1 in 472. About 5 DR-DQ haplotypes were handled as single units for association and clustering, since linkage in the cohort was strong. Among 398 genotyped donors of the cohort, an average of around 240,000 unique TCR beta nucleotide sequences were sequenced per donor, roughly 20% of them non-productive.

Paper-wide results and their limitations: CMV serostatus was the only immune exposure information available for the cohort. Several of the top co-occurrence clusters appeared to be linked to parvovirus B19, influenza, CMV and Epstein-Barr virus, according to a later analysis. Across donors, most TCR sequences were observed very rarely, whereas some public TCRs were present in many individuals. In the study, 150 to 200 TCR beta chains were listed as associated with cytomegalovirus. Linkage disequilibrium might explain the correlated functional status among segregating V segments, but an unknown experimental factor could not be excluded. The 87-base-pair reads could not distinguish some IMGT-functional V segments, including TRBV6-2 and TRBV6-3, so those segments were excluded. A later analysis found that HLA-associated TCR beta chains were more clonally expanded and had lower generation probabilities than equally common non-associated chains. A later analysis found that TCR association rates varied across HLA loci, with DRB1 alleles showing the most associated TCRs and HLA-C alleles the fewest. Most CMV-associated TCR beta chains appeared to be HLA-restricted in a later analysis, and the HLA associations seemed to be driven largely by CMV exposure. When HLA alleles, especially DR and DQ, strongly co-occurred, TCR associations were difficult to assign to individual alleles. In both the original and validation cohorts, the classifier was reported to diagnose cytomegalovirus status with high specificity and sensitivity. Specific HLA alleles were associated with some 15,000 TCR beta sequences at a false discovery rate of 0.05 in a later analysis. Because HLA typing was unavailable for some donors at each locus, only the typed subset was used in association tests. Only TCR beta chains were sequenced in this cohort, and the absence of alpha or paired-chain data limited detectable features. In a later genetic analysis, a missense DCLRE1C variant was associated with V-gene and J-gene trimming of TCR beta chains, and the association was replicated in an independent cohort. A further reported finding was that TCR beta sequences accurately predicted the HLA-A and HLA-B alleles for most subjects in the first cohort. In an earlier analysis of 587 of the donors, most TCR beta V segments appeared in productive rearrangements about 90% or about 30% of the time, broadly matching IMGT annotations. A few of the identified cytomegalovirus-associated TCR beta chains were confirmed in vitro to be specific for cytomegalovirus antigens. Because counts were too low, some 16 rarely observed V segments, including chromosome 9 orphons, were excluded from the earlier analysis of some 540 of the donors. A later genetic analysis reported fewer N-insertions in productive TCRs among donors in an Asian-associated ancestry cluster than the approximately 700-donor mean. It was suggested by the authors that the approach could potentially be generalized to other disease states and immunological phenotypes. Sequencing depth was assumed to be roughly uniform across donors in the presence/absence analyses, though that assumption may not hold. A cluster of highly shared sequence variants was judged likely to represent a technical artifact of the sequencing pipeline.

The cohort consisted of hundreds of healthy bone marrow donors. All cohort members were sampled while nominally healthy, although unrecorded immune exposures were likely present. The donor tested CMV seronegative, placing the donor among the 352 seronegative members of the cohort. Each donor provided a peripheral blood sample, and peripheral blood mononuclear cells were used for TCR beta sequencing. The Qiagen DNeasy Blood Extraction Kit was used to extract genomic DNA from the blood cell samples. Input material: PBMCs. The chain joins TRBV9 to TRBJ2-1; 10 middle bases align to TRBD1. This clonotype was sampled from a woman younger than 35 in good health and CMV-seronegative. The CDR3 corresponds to CASSVGQGAGNEQFF. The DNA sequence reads TGTGCCAGCAGCGTAGGACAGGGGGCTGGAAATGAGCAGTTCTTC.